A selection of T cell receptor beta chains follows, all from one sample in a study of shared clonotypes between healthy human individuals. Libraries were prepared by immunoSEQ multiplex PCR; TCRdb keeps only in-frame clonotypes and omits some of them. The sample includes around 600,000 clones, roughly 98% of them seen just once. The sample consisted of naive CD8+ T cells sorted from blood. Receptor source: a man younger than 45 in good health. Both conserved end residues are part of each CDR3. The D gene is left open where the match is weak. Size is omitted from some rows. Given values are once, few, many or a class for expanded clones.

cdr3_aa: CASSYAPGLDEQFF; cdr3_nt: TGTGCCAGCAGTTACGCCCCCGGGTTGGATGAGCAGTTCTTC; j_call: TRBJ2-1; v_call: TRBV6-5; d_call: .; clone_size: .
cdr3_aa: CASSRGLAPDNEQFF; cdr3_nt: TGTGCCAGTTCTCGGGGACTAGCCCCAGACAATGAGCAGTTCTTC; j_call: TRBJ2-1; v_call: TRBV27; d_call: TRBD2; clone_size: .
cdr3_aa: CASSQGADRGRRDTQYF; cdr3_nt: TGCGCCAGCAGCCAAGGGGCGGACAGGGGGCGACGGGATACGCAGTATTTT; j_call: TRBJ2-3; v_call: TRBV4-1; d_call: TRBD1; clone_size: .
cdr3_aa: CASSHRPGILAELDYEQYF; cdr3_nt: TGTGCCAGCAGCCATAGACCAGGGATACTAGCGGAACTAGACTACGAGCAGTACTTC; j_call: TRBJ2-7; v_call: TRBV7-9; d_call: TRBD2; clone_size: .
cdr3_aa: CASSSEGTGSYEQYF; cdr3_nt: TGCGCCAGCAGCTCCGAGGGGACCGGATCCTACGAGCAGTACTTC; j_call: TRBJ2-7; v_call: TRBV4-3; d_call: .; clone_size: .
cdr3_aa: CASSDSQDAGETQYF; cdr3_nt: TGTGCCAGCAGTGACTCACAGGATGCAGGGGAGACCCAGTACTTC; j_call: TRBJ2-5; v_call: TRBV6-6; d_call: .; clone_size: .
cdr3_aa: CASSAGQGISGELFF; cdr3_nt: TGTGCCAGCAGTGCGGGACAGGGGATCTCCGGGGAGCTGTTTTTT; j_call: TRBJ2-2; v_call: TRBV6-5; d_call: TRBD1; clone_size: .
cdr3_aa: CASSQEGTGVNEQYF; cdr3_nt: TGCGCCAGCAGCCAAGAGGGGACAGGGGTTAACGAGCAGTACTTC; j_call: TRBJ2-7; v_call: TRBV4-1; d_call: TRBD1; clone_size: .
cdr3_aa: CSVEDIRAGVSYEQYF; cdr3_nt: TGCAGCGTTGAAGACATCAGAGCGGGGGTGTCCTACGAGCAGTACTTC; j_call: TRBJ2-7; v_call: TRBV29-1; d_call: TRBD2; clone_size: .
cdr3_aa: CASSLLPTNEKLFF; cdr3_nt: TGTGCCAGCAGCTTGTTACCAACTAATGAAAAACTGTTTTTT; j_call: TRBJ1-4; v_call: TRBV5-5; d_call: .; clone_size: once
cdr3_aa: CASSWEDGGGYTF; cdr3_nt: TGTGCCAGCAGCTGGGAAGACGGGGGAGGCTACACCTTC; j_call: TRBJ1-2; v_call: TRBV5-4; d_call: .; clone_size: once
cdr3_aa: CSVLGKREGRYNEQFF; cdr3_nt: TGCAGCGTCCTAGGCAAGCGGGAGGGCCGGTACAATGAGCAGTTCTTC; j_call: TRBJ2-1; v_call: TRBV29-1; d_call: TRBD2; clone_size: .
cdr3_aa: CASSVASGDREQYF; cdr3_nt: TGTGCCAGCAGCGTCGCCTCAGGGGATAGAGAGCAGTACTTC; j_call: TRBJ2-7; v_call: TRBV9; d_call: .; clone_size: .
cdr3_aa: CASSEAWTDTSNQPQHF; cdr3_nt: TGTGCCAGCAGTGAAGCATGGACAGATACTAGCAATCAGCCCCAGCATTTT; j_call: TRBJ1-5; v_call: TRBV6-1; d_call: .; clone_size: once
cdr3_aa: CAWSAGVQNTGELFF; cdr3_nt: TGTGCCTGGAGTGCCGGGGTACAGAACACCGGGGAGCTGTTTTTT; j_call: TRBJ2-2; v_call: TRBV30; d_call: .; clone_size: .
cdr3_aa: CASNSPVATRKETQYF; cdr3_nt: TGTGCCAGCAACTCGCCTGTGGCAACGCGTAAAGAGACCCAGTACTTC; j_call: TRBJ2-5; v_call: TRBV7-9; d_call: .; clone_size: .
cdr3_aa: CASSPRQGTNEKLFF; cdr3_nt: TGTGCCAGCAGCCCAAGACAGGGAACTAATGAAAAACTGTTTTTT; j_call: TRBJ1-4; v_call: TRBV7-8; d_call: TRBD1; clone_size: .
cdr3_aa: CASSWELAGYNEQFF; cdr3_nt: TGTGCCAGCAGCTGGGAACTAGCGGGTTACAATGAGCAGTTCTTC; j_call: TRBJ2-1; v_call: TRBV25-1; d_call: TRBD2; clone_size: .
cdr3_aa: CASSFDRSSYEQYF; cdr3_nt: TGCGCCAGCAGTTTTGACAGGAGCTCCTACGAGCAGTACTTC; j_call: TRBJ2-7; v_call: TRBV5-1; d_call: .; clone_size: .
cdr3_aa: CASSLHGNYGYTF; cdr3_nt: TGTGCCAGCAGTCTCCACGGAAACTATGGCTACACCTTC; j_call: TRBJ1-2; v_call: TRBV6-5; d_call: .; clone_size: .
cdr3_aa: CASSPTGPRTGELFF; cdr3_nt: TGTGCCAGCAGTCCTACAGGGCCCAGGACCGGGGAGCTGTTTTTT; j_call: TRBJ2-2; v_call: TRBV2; d_call: .; clone_size: .
cdr3_aa: CASSLEESEQYF; cdr3_nt: TGTGCCAGCAGCTTAGAGGAGAGTGAGCAGTACTTC; j_call: TRBJ2-7; v_call: TRBV7-9; d_call: .; clone_size: .
cdr3_aa: CSVNPQGLNTEAFF; cdr3_nt: TGCAGCGTCAATCCACAGGGATTGAACACTGAAGCTTTCTTT; j_call: TRBJ1-1; v_call: TRBV29-1; d_call: .; clone_size: once
cdr3_aa: CASSLLDWPGGYEQYF; cdr3_nt: TGTGCCAGCAGCTTATTGGATTGGCCAGGGGGCTACGAGCAGTACTTC; j_call: TRBJ2-7; v_call: TRBV7-2; d_call: TRBD1; clone_size: .
cdr3_aa: CASSSSSREQYF; cdr3_nt: TGTGCCAGCAGTTCGTCGTCGAGGGAGCAGTACTTC; j_call: TRBJ2-7; v_call: TRBV27; d_call: .; clone_size: .
cdr3_aa: CASSLLGNTIYF; cdr3_nt: TGTGCCAGCAGCTTATTGGGAAACACCATATATTTT; j_call: TRBJ1-3; v_call: TRBV13; d_call: .; clone_size: .
cdr3_aa: CASSLNRGPPYDEQYF; cdr3_nt: TGTGCCAGCAGCTTAAATCGCGGACCCCCCTACGACGAGCAGTACTTC; j_call: TRBJ2-7; v_call: TRBV7-3; d_call: .; clone_size: .
cdr3_aa: CASTLGQIYSNQPQHF; cdr3_nt: TGTGCCAGCACTCTAGGACAGATTTATAGCAATCAGCCCCAGCATTTT; j_call: TRBJ1-5; v_call: TRBV28; d_call: .; clone_size: .
cdr3_aa: CVRSETGDQPQHF; cdr3_nt: TGTGTCAGAAGCGAGACAGGGGATCAGCCCCAGCATTTT; j_call: TRBJ1-5; v_call: TRBV7-5; d_call: .; clone_size: .
cdr3_aa: CASSLVGGAMNTEAFF; cdr3_nt: TGTGCCAGCAGCTTGGTTGGGGGGGCCATGAACACTGAAGCTTTCTTT; j_call: TRBJ1-1; v_call: TRBV5-8; d_call: .; clone_size: .
cdr3_aa: CASSVTRGTNEQFF; cdr3_nt: TGTGCCAGCAGCGTAACCCGGGGGACTAACGAGCAGTTCTTC; j_call: TRBJ2-1; v_call: TRBV9; d_call: TRBD2; clone_size: .
cdr3_aa: CASSFFGRVEAFF; cdr3_nt: TGTGCCAGCAGTTTCTTCGGTCGGGTTGAAGCTTTCTTT; j_call: TRBJ1-1; v_call: TRBV28; d_call: .; clone_size: .
cdr3_aa: CATSRGERPQRETQYF; cdr3_nt: TGTGCCACCAGCAGAGGGGAGCGACCACAGCGAGAGACCCAGTACTTC; j_call: TRBJ2-5; v_call: TRBV15; d_call: .; clone_size: .
cdr3_aa: CASSLYEGLSSYEQYF; cdr3_nt: TGCGCCAGCAGCTTATATGAGGGCTTAAGCTCCTACGAGCAGTACTTC; j_call: TRBJ2-7; v_call: TRBV5-1; d_call: .; clone_size: .
cdr3_aa: CASSQSGLASEKLFF; cdr3_nt: TGTGCCAGCAGCCAAAGCGGATTGGCCTCGGAAAAACTGTTTTTT; j_call: TRBJ1-4; v_call: TRBV9; d_call: .; clone_size: .
cdr3_aa: CASTYLAGVGDTQYF; cdr3_nt: TGCGCCAGCACCTACCTAGCGGGAGTTGGGGATACGCAGTATTTT; j_call: TRBJ2-3; v_call: TRBV10-2; d_call: TRBD2; clone_size: .
cdr3_aa: CASSQVSGASSYNEQFF; cdr3_nt: TGCGCCAGCAGCCAAGTCAGTGGGGCGAGCTCCTACAATGAGCAGTTCTTC; j_call: TRBJ2-1; v_call: TRBV4-1; d_call: .; clone_size: .
cdr3_aa: CASSLAEGQGAEQYF; cdr3_nt: TGTGCCAGCAGCTTAGCCGAGGGACAGGGGGCCGAGCAGTACTTC; j_call: TRBJ2-7; v_call: TRBV7-6; d_call: TRBD1; clone_size: .
cdr3_aa: CATSRLLAGAFNEQFF; cdr3_nt: TGTGCCACCAGCAGACTACTAGCGGGAGCATTCAATGAGCAGTTCTTC; j_call: TRBJ2-1; v_call: TRBV15; d_call: TRBD2; clone_size: .
cdr3_aa: CSVAMVAYNEQFF; cdr3_nt: TGCAGCGTTGCGATGGTGGCGTACAATGAGCAGTTCTTC; j_call: TRBJ2-1; v_call: TRBV29-1; d_call: .; clone_size: .
cdr3_aa: CASSHWTDSSYEQYF; cdr3_nt: TGTGCCAGCAGCCACTGGACAGATAGCTCCTACGAGCAGTACTTC; j_call: TRBJ2-7; v_call: TRBV14; d_call: .; clone_size: .
cdr3_aa: CASSLGQGREQYF; cdr3_nt: TGTGCCAGCAGCCTGGGACAGGGGCGTGAGCAGTACTTC; j_call: TRBJ2-7; v_call: TRBV6-1; d_call: TRBD1; clone_size: .
cdr3_aa: CASSLDWAYEQYF; cdr3_nt: TGTGCCAGCAGCTTAGACTGGGCCTACGAGCAGTACTTC; j_call: TRBJ2-7; v_call: TRBV7-6; d_call: .; clone_size: .
cdr3_aa: CASSEERGAYQPQHF; cdr3_nt: TGTGCCAGCAGTGAAGAAAGGGGTGCGTACCAGCCCCAGCATTTT; j_call: TRBJ1-5; v_call: TRBV6-1; d_call: .; clone_size: once
cdr3_aa: CASSVSTGELFF; cdr3_nt: TGTGCCAGCAGCGTCTCAACCGGGGAGCTGTTTTTT; j_call: TRBJ2-2; v_call: TRBV9; d_call: .; clone_size: .
cdr3_aa: CSVVSMYEQYF; cdr3_nt: TGCAGCGTAGTCTCCATGTACGAGCAGTACTTC; j_call: TRBJ2-7; v_call: TRBV29-1; d_call: .; clone_size: .